The clone carrying this TCR beta chain was recorded at least ten times. Antigen unknown. Among the hyperthyroidism patients, all were newly diagnosed, aged 18 to 65, with under 2 months' duration. The source of the sample is a study of Graves' ophthalmopathy and Graves' hyperthyroidism. Regarding the study as a whole: Blood shared most expanded thyroid clonotypes above 0.001 frequency.

Investigators amplified TCR beta CDR3 regions from RNA transcripts. First-round RT-PCR employed HTBI primers, with a second-round multiplex PCR after it. TCRdb passed the multiplex PCR reads through MiXCR, listing each CDR3 protein once. The data hold about 620,000 distinct CDR3 sequences, with approximately 22% observed a single time. There are 12 residues in the CDR3. V was shortened by 6 bases and J by 4 bases, with 12 bases between the two germline ends. From germline, CDR1 is DFQATT and CDR2 SNEGSKA (reference sequence). V gene TRBV20-1 combines with J gene TRBJ1-2; tentative D call: TRBD1 (5 bases). The sequence came from a woman aged 18-29 years with stable Graves' hyperthyroidism. Some clones in this sample may be carry-over from other donors' samples. Source material: peripheral blood. The CDR3 here is CSAKGELYGYTF. The CDR3 DNA sequence: TGCAGTGCCAAAGGGGAACTCTATGGCTACACCTTC.